This entry concerns a single T cell receptor beta chain. The record originates from a study of blood T cell repertoires in COVID-19. Study at large: Sites in the United States, Italy and Spain provided acute and convalescent COVID-19 samples. T cells, B-cell-depleted T cells, or PBMCs supplied cDNA or gDNA.

Trimming cost V 4 bases and J 4 bases, with 8 bases left between them. Per the germline V gene, CDR1 is SQVTM and CDR2 is ANQGSEA. The CDR3 has 13 amino acids. In the authors' methods: By means of reference gene primer amplification, nucleated cell counts were estimated. Assay used: immunoSEQ multiplex PCR; TCRdb lists only in-frame clones, some missing. The V and J calls and clone size are taken from that table; D and trimming were inferred from the DNA. Here the sample spans 70,000 or so clones, about 88% being singletons. The sequence was collected from a human donor in a cohort sampled during active COVID-19. Material: peripheral blood. The V gene is TRBV29-1, the J gene TRBJ2-6; D is perhaps TRBD2 (5 bases). CDR3: CSVGTGGANVLTF. DNA for the CDR3: TGCAGCGTTGGAACGGGGGGGGCCAACGTCCTGACTTTC.